The subject of this entry is one T cell receptor beta chain. The antigen is undetermined. Assay used: immunoSEQ multiplex PCR; TCRdb lists only in-frame clones, some missing. This table holds some 140,000 clones, around 93% found once. The sample originates from a study of T cell responses to AZD1222 COVID-19 vaccine. In the study overall: Second doses that came at about 4 or about 12 weeks were put together. Study-wide points: Receipt of two AZD1222 doses was followed by a rise in Spike-specific TCR breadth and depth. Clonal diversity was possibly underestimated; the donors were predominantly white British and more often female.

The sequenced sample was peripheral blood, obtained on day 0 of AZD1222 vaccination. The receptor was isolated from an adult in good health.

The CDR3 DNA reads TGTGCCAGCAGCCACAGGACAGGGACCTACGAGCAGTACTTC. Translation: CASSHRTGTYEQYF. This chain connects TRBV7-2 to TRBJ2-7; 8 positions match TRBD1. The CDR3 is made up of 14 amino acids. V lost 5 bases, J lost 2 bases, and 5 bases stayed unmatched. Germline CDR1 reads SGHTA; CDR2 reads FQGNSA.